This T cell receptor (beta chain) was obtained from a study of blood T cell repertoires in COVID-19. As for the study in general: Spain, Italy and the United States supplied samples that represented acute and convalescent COVID-19. T cells, B-cell-depleted T cells, or PBMCs supplied cDNA or gDNA.

Per the original methods: How many nucleated cells were present was estimated from reference gene primer amplification. Measured with immunoSEQ multiplex PCR; TCRdb has only the in-frame clones, and not every one. For V, J and clone size, that table is used; D and trimming come from the DNA. The sample gives about 260,000 clones, about 90% of which show up once; over 1.2% is in the top ten. The V gene end was trimmed by 0 bases and the J gene end by 9 bases; junction bases not matched to a gene: 12. This CDR3 is 17 amino acids long. Germline lookup yields CDR1 LGHNA and CDR2 YSLEER. This clone was seen once.

The chain employs TRBV4-3 and TRBJ2-1; 9 positions agree with TRBD2. This clonotype was sampled from a woman between 40 and 50 years old who had recovered from COVID-19. The sample was peripheral blood. Written as DNA, the CDR3 is TGCGCCAGCAGCCAAGATTGGCTAGCGGGGAAAGGGAGTGAGCAGTTCTTC. Its protein is CASSQDWLAGKGSEQFF.